This section outlines one T cell receptor beta chain sequence together with its context. This CDR3 region has 15 residues. Sample-barcoded 5' priming and a J-beta primer mix drove a second PCR of 7 to 11 cycles. Using its own MiXCR run on the 5' RACE reads, TCRdb lists one record per CDR3 protein. Here the sample spans more than 1,000,000 distinct CDR3 sequences, roughly 24% being singletons. The data derive from a study of blood T cells in healthy people across ages. This same sample was also taken into another study, of T cells of mothers and their children.

The chain uses TRBV21-1 and TRBJ2-6. TRBV21-1 is shown as a pseudogene. The sequence was collected from a girl aged 2-10 years in good health. Sequenced input: blood. The CDR3 region has the DNA TGTGCCAGCAGCGGTCGTAACTCTGGGGCCAACGTCCTGACTTTC. It codes for CASSGRNSGANVLTF.